A single sample is the source of the 28 T cell receptor beta chains below, sequenced in a study of T cells in Graves' hyperthyroidism and ophthalmopathy. RNA transcripts gave rise to amplified TCR beta CDR3 regions. Initially, a first-round RT-PCR of the TCR CDR3 employed the HTBI primer set. TCRdb called the multiplex PCR reads again in MiXCR, with one record for every CDR3 protein. In the table there are nearly 750,000 distinct CDR3 sequences, around a third of which are singletons. The specimen sequenced was blood. The receptor set was obtained from a woman aged 40 to 50 with Graves' hyperthyroidism.

A few counts support this clonotype. The J gene is TRBJ1-6, the V gene TRBV7-2; D might be TRBD1 (5 bases). Trimming pared 1 base from V and 14 bases from J, leaving 12 bases between. The CDR3 runs 13 residues. Germline V gene lookup returns CDR1 SGHTA and CDR2 FQGNSA. The CDR3 here is CASSLGTGGTLHF. The CDR3 DNA reads TGTGCCAGCAGCTTAGGGACGGGGGGAACCCTCCACTTT.

This clonotype was seen repeatedly, ten times or more. The genes are TRBV6-6 and TRBJ1-6, with 7 bases identical to TRBD1. Trimming removed 2 bases from V and 7 bases from J; junction bases left unmatched: 11. Germline V lookup: CDR1 MNHNY, CDR2 SVGAGI (reference sequence). The CDR3 sequence is 17 residues long. In DNA, the CDR3 is TGTGCCAGCAGTTACGTAACGGGACAGCAATCCAATTCACCCCTCCACTTT. Translated, it gives CASSYVTGQQSNSPLHF.

Only a few counts were recorded for this clonotype. CDR3 in amino acids: CASGYRNTGELFF. The CDR3 DNA is TGTGCCAGCGGATACAGGAACACCGGGGAGCTGTTTTTT. The genes are TRBV4-2 and TRBJ2-2, with D uncertain. The CDR3 totals 13 residues. CDR1 LGHNA and CDR2 YNFKEQ come from the germline V gene. V lost 8 bases to trimming and J lost 1 base, with 8 bases between them.

This sequence joins TRBV5-1 and TRBJ1-2, with unresolved D. V lost 4 bases and J 2 bases, leaving 18 bases between the germline ends. This CDR3 is 16 amino acids long. CDR1 is SGHRS, CDR2 YFSETQ, per germline. The CDR3 region has the DNA TGCGCCAGCAGCAGCGGTCCCTTGGGCAGGAACTATGGCTACACCTTC. Protein: CASSSGPLGRNYGYTF.

This clonotype has ten or more counts. The J gene is TRBJ2-7, the V gene TRBV7-9; D call uncertain. CDR1 is SEHNR and CDR2 is FQNEAQ in the germline V gene (reference sequence). There are 18 residues in the CDR3. V dropped 1 base and J dropped 5 bases, with 24 bases sitting between them. As DNA, the CDR3 is TGTGCCAGCAGCTTAGAACAAGGCGGCGCAGCCGTTCGGAACGAGCAGTACTTC. It specifies CASSLEQGGAAVRNEQYF.

This clonotype occurred a few times. The CDR3 coding sequence is TGTGCCAGCGGAAGGCCAGACACCTACGAGCAGTACTTC. Residues: CASGRPDTYEQYF. V is TRBV12-3 or TRBV12-4 and J is TRBJ2-7, with no clear D. The CDR3 is 13 amino acids. V dropped 8 bases and J dropped 2 bases, with 13 bases sitting between them.

On this clonotype: The junction departs from germline at one end; a sequencing error may be responsible. The chain carries TRBV5-1 and TRBJ1-1; tentative D call: TRBD1 (5 bases). CDR3 size: 13 residues. Germline V gene data show CDR1 as SGHRS and CDR2 as YFSETQ. The CDR3 spells CASSPDGGSEPFF. The CDR3 bases are TGCGCCAGCAGTCCTGACGGGGGGAGTGAACCTTTCTTT.

This clonotype was detected only a few times. This sequence joins TRBV19 and TRBJ1-5, with D uncertain. Germline lookup yields CDR1 LNHDA and CDR2 SQIVND (reference sequence). Trimming took 2 bases from V and 5 from J, leaving 10 bases between them. The CDR3 sequence is 14 residues long. The CDR3 nucleotides are TGTGCCAGTAGTATAAGTCGCGGTGATCAGCCCCAGCATTTT. Its translation is CASSISRGDQPQHF.

This clonotype was seen repeatedly, ten times or more. J is TRBJ1-6 and V is TRBV6-5; D might be TRBD1 (5 bases). Germline V gene sequence: CDR1 MNHEY, CDR2 SVGAGI. V lost 2 bases and J lost 9, with 14 bases in between. This CDR3 is 15 amino acids long. The CDR3 DNA follows: TGTGCCAGCAGTTACGCAGGGTTAAGCAGTTCACCCCTCCACTTT. Protein: CASSYAGLSSSPLHF.

Ten or more counts support this clonotype. The CDR3 sequence is CASSQVTSWETQYF. The CDR3, as DNA: TGCGCCAGCAGCCAAGTGACTAGCTGGGAGACCCAGTACTTC. The J gene is TRBJ2-5, the V gene TRBV4-3; TRBD2 matches at 7 bases. V was pared by 1 base and J by 5 bases, with 4 bases of the junction left unmatched. Germline V CDR1 and CDR2: LGHNA, YSLEER. The CDR3 length is 14 residues.

The rearrangement links TRBV12-5 to TRBJ1-2, with TRBD1 matching 7 bases. V gave up 4 bases and J gave up 5 bases; unmatched junction bases: 10. Germline V gene sequence: CDR1 LGHNT, CDR2 FRNRAP. CDR3 length: 15 amino acids. The CDR3 sequence: CASGSLSRGGYGYTF. CDR3 DNA: TGTGCTAGTGGTTCCCTTTCCAGGGGGGGGTATGGCTACACCTTC.

There are many counts of this clonotype. The chain has TRBV20-1 and TRBJ2-7, with D maybe TRBD2 (5 bases). The CDR3 spans 12 residues. Trimming stripped 1 base from V and 5 bases from J, with 9 bases between. Germline-derived CDR1 and CDR2 are DFQATT and SNEGSKA (reference sequence). This CDR3 is CSARGGSDEQYF. DNA of the CDR3: TGCAGTGCTAGAGGAGGGTCGGACGAGCAGTACTTC.

This clonotype has a handful of counts. V and J are TRBV5-1 and TRBJ1-1; no firm D call. Germline V gene sequence: CDR1 SGHRS, CDR2 YFSETQ. Trimming left V 0 bases short and J 0 bases short, with 9 bases between. The CDR3 extends over 15 amino acids. Written as DNA, the CDR3 is TGCGCCAGCAGCTTGGGGCGGGAGTTGAACACTGAAGCTTTCTTT. This encodes CASSLGRELNTEAFF.

This clonotype was seen once. In DNA form, the CDR3 reads TGTGCCAGCAGTCTGTCCAGGGCAGGCTATGGCTACACCTTC. Translated, it gives CASSLSRAGYGYTF. V gene TRBV3-1 combines with J gene TRBJ1-2, with a possible D match to TRBD1 (5 bases). In germline, CDR1 is LGHDT, CDR2 YNNKEL (reference sequence). The ends were cut back, 6 bases at V and 4 bases at J, with 15 bases in the middle. CDR3 length: 14 amino acids.

The rearrangement uses TRBV20-1 and TRBJ1-2, with 10 bases matching TRBD1. The CDR3 covers 13 residues. V trimming: 7 bases; J trimming: 5 bases; junction bases outside the gene matches: 7. CDR1 and CDR2 (germline): DFQATT, SNEGSKA (reference sequence). CDR3 in DNA: TGCAGTGAAGCAAGGACAGGGGGTTATGGCTACACCTTC. It specifies CSEARTGGYGYTF.

V and J are TRBV10-3 and TRBJ2-6; no reliable D call. The CDR3 totals 14 residues. Trimming removed 8 bases at V and 4 bases at J, with 12 bases between. Germline V gene sequence: CDR1 ENHRY, CDR2 SYGVKD. CDR3 amino acids: CAIRAISGANVLTF. CDR3 bases: TGTGCCATCCGGGCGATTTCAGGGGCCAACGTCCTGACTTTC.

This clonotype turned up a few times. The junction departs from germline at one end; a sequencing error may be responsible. The chain links TRBV5-1 to TRBJ2-2, with 12 bases identical to TRBD2. The CDR3 totals 17 residues. Germline V gene data show CDR1 as SGHRS and CDR2 as YFSETQ. Here the CDR3 DNA reads TGTGCCAGCAGCTCCTCGACTAGCGGGAGAGACACCGGGGAGCTGTTTTTT. Translating gives CASSSSTSGRDTGELFF.

This clonotype has a handful of counts. The rearrangement links TRBV12-3 or TRBV12-4 to TRBJ1-5; weak D call: TRBD1 (6 bases). This CDR3 contains 14 residues. Trimming cost V 3 bases and J 5 bases, with 11 bases left between them. The CDR3 region is CASSFQGMDQPQHF. The CDR3 DNA reads TGTGCCAGCAGTTTTCAGGGGATGGATCAGCCCCAGCATTTT.

The V call is TRBV2, the J call TRBJ1-5; maybe TRBD1 (6 bases). The CDR3 sequence is 16 residues long. Trimming cost V 5 bases and J 2 bases, with 16 bases left between them. Germline lookup yields CDR1 SNHLY and CDR2 FYNNEI. CDR3 sequence (DNA): TGTGCCAGCAGTCAGCGGGGGGGCGTAGGCAATCAGCCCCAGCATTTT. This gives the protein CASSQRGGVGNQPQHF.

V usage is TRBV6-5 and J usage is TRBJ1-3; D gene unclear. In germline, CDR1 is MNHEY, CDR2 SVGAGI. V lost 2 bases and J 0 bases, leaving 8 bases between the germline ends. This CDR3 has 15 amino acids. CDR3 sequence (DNA): TGTGCCAGCAGTTACCAGAAAGCCTCTGGAAACACCATATATTTT. Translated: CASSYQKASGNTIYF.

Ten or more counts support this clonotype. The chain joins TRBV7-2 to TRBJ1-2; a possible D gene is TRBD1 (6 bases). V was trimmed by 2 bases and J by 3 bases, leaving 16 bases between them. Germline V gene sequence: CDR1 SGHTA, CDR2 FQGNSA. CDR3 size: 16 residues. In DNA form, the CDR3 reads TGTGCCAGCAGCTTAAGCAGGGGACTCGGGGACTATGGCTACACCTTC. It is translated as CASSLSRGLGDYGYTF.

The chain uses TRBV7-2 and TRBJ1-1, with D possibly TRBD1 on 6 matching bases. Trimming took off 2 bases at V and 4 bases at J, with 14 bases between the two ends. CDR3 length: 15 residues. CDR1 is SGHTA, CDR2 FQGNSA, per germline. CDR3: CASSLWGGGGTEAFF. The DNA for the CDR3 is TGTGCCAGCAGCTTATGGGGAGGGGGAGGCACTGAAGCTTTCTTT.

This clonotype turned up a few times. The rearrangement uses TRBV12-3 or TRBV12-4 and TRBJ1-1; D possibly corresponds to TRBD1 (5 bases). Trimming left V 3 bases short and J 6 bases short, with 8 bases between. The CDR3 is 12 amino acids. This CDR3 is CASSFLGAEAFF. The DNA of the CDR3 is TGTGCCAGCAGTTTTCTAGGGGCTGAAGCTTTCTTT.

V is TRBV28 and J is TRBJ2-7; TRBD2 matches at 9 bases. Germline V CDR1 and CDR2: MDHEN, SYDVKM. With 3 bases clipped from V and 1 base from J, the junction kept 7 bases outside the gene matches. The CDR3 contains 16 residues. The CDR3 coding sequence is TGTGCCAGCAGTTTGTATCGGCTAGCGGGATCCTACGAGCAGTACTTC. It is translated as CASSLYRLAGSYEQYF.

The J gene is TRBJ1-1, the V gene TRBV7-8; D remains unclear. In germline, CDR1 is SGHVS, CDR2 FQNEAQ. The CDR3 contains 11 residues. Trimming stripped 5 bases from V and 10 bases from J, with 11 bases between. The DNA for the CDR3 is TGTGCCAGCAGCCAAGCTAGTGGAGCTTTCTTT. As protein: CASSQASGAFF.

This clonotype occurred a few times. This chain joins TRBV7-2 and TRBJ1-2, with D perhaps TRBD1 (5 bases). Trimming stripped 7 bases from V and 4 bases from J, with 10 bases between. The germline V gene has CDR1 SGHTA and CDR2 FQGNSA. The CDR3 is 12 residues long. This CDR3 is CASKNRIYGYTF. The CDR3 DNA reads as TGTGCCAGCAAGAACAGGATCTATGGCTACACCTTC.

The rearrangement joins TRBV9 to TRBJ1-2, with TRBD1 matching over 10 bases. CDR3 length: 15 residues. CDR1 is SGDLS and CDR2 is YYNGEE in the germline V gene. V lost 2 bases to trimming and J lost 13 bases; unmatched junction nucleotides: 14. The DNA for the CDR3 is TGTGCCAGCAGCGTCTCGCTAGCGGGACAGGGGTGGTCCACCTTC. This translates into CASSVSLAGQGWSTF.

The gene calls are TRBV10-3 and TRBJ2-5; no definite D call. Trimming removed 7 bases at V and 0 bases at J, with 12 bases between. Germline-derived CDR1 and CDR2 are ENHRY and SYGVKD. This CDR3 is built from 14 residues. CDR3 residues: CAINKDGNQETQYF. The DNA of the CDR3 is TGTGCCATCAACAAGGACGGCAACCAAGAGACCCAGTACTTC.